The present TCR beta chain was sequenced within a study of a mutant IDH1 vaccine in newly diagnosed glioma. Clones were read by immunoSEQ multiplex PCR, and TCRdb kept only the in-frame ones, dropping some. The sample holds 88,000 or so clones; 75% to 85% are singletons and the top ten take about 2.2%. The time point was: week 23, last vaccination. Doses consisted of 300 ug of mutant IDH1 20-mer peptide each, paired with topical imiquimod. General observations from the study: Evidence of vaccine-induced immune responses was documented in about 93% of patients.

For this clone: The antigen is not known.

The specimen was PBMCs, collected from a glioma patient whose treatment included an IDH1 peptide vaccine. The clonotype was recovered from a man under 40 with glioma. Some clones in this sample may be carry-over from other donors' samples.

CDR3 region: CASSPLLEETQYF. The CDR3 DNA follows: TGCGCCAGCAGCCCTTTACTAGAAGAGACCCAGTACTTC. The chain employs TRBV4-3 and TRBJ2-5; the D gene is possibly TRBD2 (5 bases). Germline CDR1 LGHNA, CDR2 YSLEER. The V gene lost 4 bases and the J gene lost 3 bases, with 9 bases spanning the gap. CDR3 size: 13 residues.